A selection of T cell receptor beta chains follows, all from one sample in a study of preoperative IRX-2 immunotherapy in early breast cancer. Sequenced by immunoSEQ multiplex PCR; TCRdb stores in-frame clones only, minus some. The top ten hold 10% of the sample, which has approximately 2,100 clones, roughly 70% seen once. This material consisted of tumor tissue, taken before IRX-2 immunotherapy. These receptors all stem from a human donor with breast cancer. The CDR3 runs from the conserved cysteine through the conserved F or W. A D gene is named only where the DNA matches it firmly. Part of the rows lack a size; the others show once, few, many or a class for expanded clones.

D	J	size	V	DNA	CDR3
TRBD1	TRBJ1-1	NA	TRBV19	TGTGCCAGTAGTAACACAGGGGGCGAGTGGTCTGAAGCTTTCTTT	CASSNTGGEWSEAFF
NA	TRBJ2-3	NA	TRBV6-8	TGTGCCAGCATCCTCCGCTGGACAGCAACAGATACGCAGTATTTT	CASILRWTATDTQYF
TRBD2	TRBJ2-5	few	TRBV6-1	TGTGCCAGCAGTGAAGCGCTACGGCGGGGGGCGGAGACCCAGTACTTC	CASSEALRRGAETQYF
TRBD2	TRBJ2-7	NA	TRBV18	TGTGCCAGCTCACCCGGGACTAGCGGGGGTAGTGAGCAGTACTTC	CASSPGTSGGSEQYF
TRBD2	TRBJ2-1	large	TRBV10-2	TGCGCCACCATGAGAGAAGCGGGAGGATACGGTGAGCAGTTCTTC	CATMREAGGYGEQFF
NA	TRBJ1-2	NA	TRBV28	TGTGCCAGCACCCCGCCGGAGGGGGGCGCGTCCCATGGCTACACCTTC	CASTPPEGGASHGYTF
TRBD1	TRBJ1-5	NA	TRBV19	TGTGCCAGTAGTATAGGGACAGGGCTGAATCAGCCCCAGCATTTT	CASSIGTGLNQPQHF
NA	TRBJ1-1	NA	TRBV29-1	TGCAGCGTTGAAGAGAGAAGGGGAAGAATTAAGAACACTGAAGCTTTCTTT	CSVEERRGRIKNTEAFF
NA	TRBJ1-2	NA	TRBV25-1	TGTGCCAGCAGGGGGCTTTATGGGGACGGATACTATGGCTACACCTTC	CASRGLYGDGYYGYTF
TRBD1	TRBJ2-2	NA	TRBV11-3	TGTGCCAGCAGCTCCCTAACGGGACAGGGGGCGGTAAGGGAGCTGTTTTTT	CASSSLTGQGAVRELFF
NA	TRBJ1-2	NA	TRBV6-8	TGTGCCATCAGCCCGACAGAGGACTATGGCTACACCTTC	CAISPTEDYGYTF
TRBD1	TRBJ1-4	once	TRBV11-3	TGTGCCAGCAGCTTGGGACAGGGGGAATGGGAAAAACTGTTTTTT	CASSLGQGEWEKLFF
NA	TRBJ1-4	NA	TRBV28	TGTGCCAGCAGTCTACGGACAGAATGGCGTGAAAAACTGTTTTTT	CASSLRTEWREKLFF
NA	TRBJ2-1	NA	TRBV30	TGTGCCTGGAGTGGGTCCAACTCCTACAATGAGCAGTTCTTC	CAWSGSNSYNEQFF
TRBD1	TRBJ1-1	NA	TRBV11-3	TGTGCCAGCAGCGCAGGGGGCGCGGGTTTTGGGACTGAAGCTTTCTTT	CASSAGGAGFGTEAFF
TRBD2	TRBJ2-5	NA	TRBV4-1	TGCGCCAGCAGCCAGGGGGGGCAAGAGACCCAGTACTTC	CASSQGGQETQYF
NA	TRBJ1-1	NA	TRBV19	TGTGCCAGTAGTCGGGGACCTGAAGCTTTCTTT	CASSRGPEAFF
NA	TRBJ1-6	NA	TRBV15	TGTGCCACCAGCAGCTTCAGTCAGGGTTTTGATTCACCCCTCCACTTT	CATSSFSQGFDSPLHF
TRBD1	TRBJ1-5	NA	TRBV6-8	TGTGCCAGCAGTTACAGGACAGGGGGGAATCAGCCCCAGCATTTT	CASSYRTGGNQPQHF
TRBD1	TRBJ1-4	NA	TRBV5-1	TGCGCCAGCAGCCGACAGGGGGCTAATGAAAAACTGTTTTTT	CASSRQGANEKLFF
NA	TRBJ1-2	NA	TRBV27	TGTGCCAGCCGACTTTCAGGAGCTAACTATGGCTACACCTTC	CASRLSGANYGYTF
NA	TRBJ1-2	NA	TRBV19	TGTGCCAGTAGTATCGCCCGAGGGTATGGCTACACCTTC	CASSIARGYGYTF
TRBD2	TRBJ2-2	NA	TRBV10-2	TGCGCCAGCACCCCGACTAGCGGGGGGGCGGACACCGGGGAGCTGTTTTTT	CASTPTSGGADTGELFF
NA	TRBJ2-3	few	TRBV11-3	TGTGCCAGCAGCTTGGGGTGGCGGGGCGCGGGCACAGATACGCAGTATTTT	CASSLGWRGAGTDTQYF
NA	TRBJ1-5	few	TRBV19	TGTGCCAGTAGTATAGACTCTACCAGGGGTCAGCCCCAGCATTTT	CASSIDSTRGQPQHF
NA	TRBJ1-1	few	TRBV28	TGTGCCAGCAGTTCCCCCCAGATGAACACTGAAGCTTTCTTT	CASSSPQMNTEAFF
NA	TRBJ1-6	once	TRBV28	TGTGCCAGCAGTCCCGGTGGGGCGGGTCTTTCACCCCTCCACTTT	CASSPGGAGLSPLHF
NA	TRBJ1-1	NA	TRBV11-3	TGTGCCAGCAGCTTAAATCTGGGTTCCACTGAAGCTTTCTTT	CASSLNLGSTEAFF
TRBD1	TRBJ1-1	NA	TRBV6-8	TGTGCCAGCAGTTACACGGGACAGTCGAACACTGAAGCTTTCTTT	CASSYTGQSNTEAFF
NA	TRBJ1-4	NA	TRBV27	TGTGCCAGCAGGGGTGCAAAGGGTGCAGCAGCTAATGAAAAACTGTTTTTT	CASRGAKGAAANEKLFF
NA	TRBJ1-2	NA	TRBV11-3	TGTGCCAGCAGCCCCGACCCGGGGGCGAGGGAGAGCTACACCTTC	CASSPDPGARESYTF
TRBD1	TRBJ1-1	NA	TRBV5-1	TGCGCCAGCAGCTTGGGAGCAGGGACAGAAAATGAAGCTTTCTTT	CASSLGAGTENEAFF
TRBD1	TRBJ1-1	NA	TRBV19	TGTGCCAGTAGTCTGCCCGGGACAGGGGTTCTTGCTTTCTTT	CASSLPGTGVLAFF
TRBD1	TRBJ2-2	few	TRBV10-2	TGCGCCAGCAGTTCACAGGGGGCTAGCGTTACCGGGGAGCTGTTTTTT	CASSSQGASVTGELFF
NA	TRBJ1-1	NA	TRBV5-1	TGCGCCAGCAGCTTGGAGGGGATGAACACTGAAGCTTTCTTT	CASSLEGMNTEAFF
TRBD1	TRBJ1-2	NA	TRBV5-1	TGCGCCAGCAGCTCTGAGACAGGGTCGGAAGGCTACACCTTC	CASSSETGSEGYTF
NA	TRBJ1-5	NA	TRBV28	TGTGCCAGCAGTTTAGACAGTATGAATCAGCCCCAGCATTTT	CASSLDSMNQPQHF
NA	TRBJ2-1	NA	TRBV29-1	TGCAGCGTCCAGGGCCCTCTCACGTACGGGGATGAGCAGTTCTTC	CSVQGPLTYGDEQFF
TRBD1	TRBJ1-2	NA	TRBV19	TGTGCCAGTAGTGAAGGACAGGGCATCTATGGCTACACCTTC	CASSEGQGIYGYTF
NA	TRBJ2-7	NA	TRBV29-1	TGCAGCGTTGTAGGAGGGGCCTCCTACGAGCAGTACTTC	CSVVGGASYEQYF
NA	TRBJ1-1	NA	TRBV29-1	TGCAGCGTTGAAAGGGGCGTGAACACTGAAGCTTTCTTT	CSVERGVNTEAFF
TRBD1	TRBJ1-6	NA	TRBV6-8	TGTGCCAGCTCTTATCAACAGGGGGCAAGGTCACCCCTCCACTTT	CASSYQQGARSPLHF
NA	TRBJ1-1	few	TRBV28	TGTGCCAGCAGTTTAGACGGACCGAACACTGAAGCTTTCTTT	CASSLDGPNTEAFF
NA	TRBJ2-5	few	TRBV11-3	TGTGCCAGCAGCTTGCAGGGTGGGAGAGAGACCCAGTACTTC	CASSLQGGRETQYF
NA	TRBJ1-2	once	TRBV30	TGTGCCTGGAAATATTCAGGGTATAGGTATGGCTACACCTTC	CAWKYSGYRYGYTF
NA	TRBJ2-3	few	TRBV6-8	TGTGCCAGCTACGTGGCAGCTACAGATACGCAGTATTTT	CASYVAATDTQYF
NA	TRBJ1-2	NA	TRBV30	TGTGCCTGGAGTGGACCTTCCCCACGCTCGTCCTTC	CAWSGPSPRSSF
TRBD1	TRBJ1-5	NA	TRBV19	TGTGCCAGTAGTCCCGGACAGGGGAGAACTCAGCCCCAGCATTTT	CASSPGQGRTQPQHF
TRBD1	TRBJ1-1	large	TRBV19	TGTGCCAGTAGTCCTTCGACAGGGGCTAGGGGCACTGAAGCTTTCTTT	CASSPSTGARGTEAFF
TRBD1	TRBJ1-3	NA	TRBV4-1	TGCGCCAGCAGCCACCGGACAGGGTCTGGAAACACCATATATTTT	CASSHRTGSGNTIYF
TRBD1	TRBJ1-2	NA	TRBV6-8	TGTGCCAGCAGTAGGACAGGGGGCAACGATGGCTACACCTTC	CASSRTGGNDGYTF